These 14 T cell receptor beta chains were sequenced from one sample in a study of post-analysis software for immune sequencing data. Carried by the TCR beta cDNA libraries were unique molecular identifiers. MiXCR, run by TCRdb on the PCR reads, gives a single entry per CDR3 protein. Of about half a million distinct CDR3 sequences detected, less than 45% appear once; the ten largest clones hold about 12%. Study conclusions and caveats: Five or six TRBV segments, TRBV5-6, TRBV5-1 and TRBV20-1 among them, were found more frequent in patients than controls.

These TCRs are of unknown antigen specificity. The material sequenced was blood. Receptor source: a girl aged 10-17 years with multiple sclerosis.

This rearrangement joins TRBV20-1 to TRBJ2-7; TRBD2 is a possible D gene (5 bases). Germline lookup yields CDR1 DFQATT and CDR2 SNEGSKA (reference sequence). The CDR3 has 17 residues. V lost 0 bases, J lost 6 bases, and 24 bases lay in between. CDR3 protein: CSARDREGLAFRAEQYF. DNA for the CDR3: TGCAGTGCTAGAGATCGTGAGGGCCTCGCCTTTCGTGCCGAGCAGTACTTC.

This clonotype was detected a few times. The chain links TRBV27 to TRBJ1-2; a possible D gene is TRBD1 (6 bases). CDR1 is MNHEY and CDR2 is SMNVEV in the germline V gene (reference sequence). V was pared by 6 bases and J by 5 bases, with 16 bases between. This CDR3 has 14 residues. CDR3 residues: CASRTNQGTYGYTF. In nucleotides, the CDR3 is TGTGCCAGCAGGACGAACCAGGGGACATATGGCTACACCTTC.

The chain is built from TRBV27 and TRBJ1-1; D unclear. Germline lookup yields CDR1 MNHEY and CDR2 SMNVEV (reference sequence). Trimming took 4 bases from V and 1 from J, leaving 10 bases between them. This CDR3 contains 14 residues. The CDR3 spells CASSCGVANTEAFF. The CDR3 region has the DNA TGTGCCAGCAGTTGTGGGGTAGCGAACACTGAAGCTTTCTTT.

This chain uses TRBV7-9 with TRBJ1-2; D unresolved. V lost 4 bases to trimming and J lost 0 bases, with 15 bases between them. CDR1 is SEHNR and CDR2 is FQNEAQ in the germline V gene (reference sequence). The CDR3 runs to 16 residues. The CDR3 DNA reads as TGTGCCAGCAGCTGGGGAGGTGGGAGTGCTAACTATGGCTACACCTTC. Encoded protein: CASSWGGGSANYGYTF.

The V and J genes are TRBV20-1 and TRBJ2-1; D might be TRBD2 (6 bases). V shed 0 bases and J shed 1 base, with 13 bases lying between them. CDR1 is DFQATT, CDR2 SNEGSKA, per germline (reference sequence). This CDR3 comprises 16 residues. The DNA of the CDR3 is TGCAGTGCTAGAGATATGGCGGGACCATCCTACAATGAGCAGTTCTTC. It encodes CSARDMAGPSYNEQFF.

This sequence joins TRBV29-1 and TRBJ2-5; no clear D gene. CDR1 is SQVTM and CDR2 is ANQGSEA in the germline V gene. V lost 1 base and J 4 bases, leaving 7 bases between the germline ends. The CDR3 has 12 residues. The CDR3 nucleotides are TGCAGCGTTGAAGGCGTTTCAGAGACCCAGTACTTC. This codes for CSVEGVSETQYF. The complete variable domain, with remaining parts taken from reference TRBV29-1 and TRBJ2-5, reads SAVISQKPSRDICQRGTSLTIQCQVDSQVTMMFWYRQQPGQSLTLIATANQGSEATYESGFVIDKFPISRPNLTFSTLTVSNMSPEDSSIYLCSVEGVSETQYFGPGTRLLVL.

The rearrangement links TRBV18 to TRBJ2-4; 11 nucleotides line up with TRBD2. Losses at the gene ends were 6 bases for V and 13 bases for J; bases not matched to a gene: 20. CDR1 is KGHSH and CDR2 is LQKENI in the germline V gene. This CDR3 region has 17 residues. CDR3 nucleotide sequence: TGTGCCAGCTCGAGACTAGCGGGGAACCCTGGGATGGAAGAGCAGTACTTC. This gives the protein CASSRLAGNPGMEEQYF.

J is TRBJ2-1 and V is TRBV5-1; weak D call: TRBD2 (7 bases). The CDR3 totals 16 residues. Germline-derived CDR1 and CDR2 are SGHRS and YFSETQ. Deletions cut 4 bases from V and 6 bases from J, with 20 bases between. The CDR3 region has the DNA TGCGCCAGCAGCCTGGTTGAGGGGGAGGGCCCCAATGAGCAGTTCTTC. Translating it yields CASSLVEGEGPNEQFF.

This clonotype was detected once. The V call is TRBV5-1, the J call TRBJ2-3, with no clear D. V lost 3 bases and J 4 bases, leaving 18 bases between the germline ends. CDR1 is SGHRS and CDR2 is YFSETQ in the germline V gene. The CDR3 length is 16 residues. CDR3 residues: CASSSALGLPPDTQYF. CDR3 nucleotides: TGCGCCAGCAGCTCGGCCCTAGGGTTGCCCCCAGATACGCAGTATTTT.

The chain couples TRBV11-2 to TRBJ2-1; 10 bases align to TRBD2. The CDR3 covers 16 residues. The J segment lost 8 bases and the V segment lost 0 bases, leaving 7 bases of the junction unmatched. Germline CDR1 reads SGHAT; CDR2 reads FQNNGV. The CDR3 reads CASSLDRSSGSDEQFF. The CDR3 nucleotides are TGTGCCAGCAGCTTAGATAGATCTAGCGGGAGCGATGAGCAGTTCTTC.

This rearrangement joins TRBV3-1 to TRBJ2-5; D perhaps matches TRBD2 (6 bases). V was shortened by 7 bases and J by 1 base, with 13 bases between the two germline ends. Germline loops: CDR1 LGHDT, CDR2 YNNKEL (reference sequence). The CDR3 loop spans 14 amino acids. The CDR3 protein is CASKNSGAQETQYF. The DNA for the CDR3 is TGTGCCAGCAAGAATAGCGGAGCCCAAGAGACCCAGTACTTC.

CDR3 amino acids: CASSLGQGGFDTEAFF. The CDR3 coding sequence is TGCGCCAGCAGCTTGGGGCAGGGTGGTTTCGACACTGAAGCTTTCTTT. The V gene is TRBV5-1, the J gene TRBJ1-1, with D perhaps matching TRBD1 (5 bases). The CDR3 runs to 16 residues. Trimming pared 0 bases from V and 3 bases from J, leaving 15 bases between. Germline assignment: CDR1 SGHRS and CDR2 YFSETQ.

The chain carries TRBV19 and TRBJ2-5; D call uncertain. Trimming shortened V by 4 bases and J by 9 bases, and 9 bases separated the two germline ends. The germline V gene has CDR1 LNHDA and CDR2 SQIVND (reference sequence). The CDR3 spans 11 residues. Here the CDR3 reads CASSTPRAQYF. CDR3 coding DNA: TGTGCCAGTAGTACCCCAAGGGCCCAGTACTTC.

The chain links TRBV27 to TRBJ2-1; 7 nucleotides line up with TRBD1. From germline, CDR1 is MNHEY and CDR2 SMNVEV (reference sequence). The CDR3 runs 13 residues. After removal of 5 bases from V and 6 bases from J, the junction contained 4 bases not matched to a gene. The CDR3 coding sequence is TGTGCCAGCAGTCAGCACAGGGGCAATGAGCAGTTCTTC. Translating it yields CASSQHRGNEQFF.